This T cell receptor (beta chain) was documented in a study of blood T cells in healthy people across ages. Per the germline V gene, CDR1 is SGHRS and CDR2 is YFSETQ. V lost 3 bases and J lost 0, with 9 bases in between. CDR3 length: 15 residues. The use of a sample-barcoded 5' primer and a J-beta primer mix characterized a second PCR of about 7 to 12 cycles. A 12-random-nucleotide template-switch adaptor tagged each cDNA molecule. TCRdb re-called the 5' RACE reads through MiXCR, storing one row per CDR3 protein. In the table there are 590,000 or so distinct CDR3 sequences, around 31% of which are singletons. Overall study results and limits: Comparison with aged donors showed that long-lived donors had more naive CD4+ cells and higher diversity. Observed TCR beta diversity per million T cells went down as age went up. This fall followed a roughly linear course with age. Investigators viewed diversity estimates from one million T cells as underestimates, the study reported.

This clonotype turned up a few times. Its antigen is as yet unknown. This sequence joins TRBV5-1 and TRBJ2-2; no firm D call. The source material was blood. This receptor was identified in a woman aged 80 or over in good health. The CDR3 DNA follows: TGCGCCAGCAGCTGGGGTAGGGCGAACACCGGGGAGCTGTTTTTT. It yields the protein CASSWGRANTGELFF. Combining the CDR3 with reference TRBV5-1 and TRBJ2-2 gives the whole variable domain KAGVTQTPRYLIKTRGQQVTLSCSPISGHRSVSWYQQTPGQGLQFLFEYFSETQRNKGNFPGRFSGRQFSNSRSEMNVSTLELGDSALYLCASSWGRANTGELFFGEGSRLTVL.